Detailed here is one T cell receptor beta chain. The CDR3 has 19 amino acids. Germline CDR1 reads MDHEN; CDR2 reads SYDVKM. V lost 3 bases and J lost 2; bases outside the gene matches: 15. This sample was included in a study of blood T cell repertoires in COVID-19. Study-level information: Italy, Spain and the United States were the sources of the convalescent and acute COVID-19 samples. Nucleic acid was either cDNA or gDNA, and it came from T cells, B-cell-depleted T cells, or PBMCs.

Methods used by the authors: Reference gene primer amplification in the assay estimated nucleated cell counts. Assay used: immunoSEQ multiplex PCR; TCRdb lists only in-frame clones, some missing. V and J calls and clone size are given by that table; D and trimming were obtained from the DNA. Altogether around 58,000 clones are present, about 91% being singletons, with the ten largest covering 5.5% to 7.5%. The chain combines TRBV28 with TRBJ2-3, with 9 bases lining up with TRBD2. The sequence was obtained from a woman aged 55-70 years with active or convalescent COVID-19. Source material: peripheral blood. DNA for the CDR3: TGTGCCAGCAGTTTCCTAGCGGGACGGCCGACGGACTTCACAGATACGCAGTATTTT. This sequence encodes CASSFLAGRPTDFTDTQYF.